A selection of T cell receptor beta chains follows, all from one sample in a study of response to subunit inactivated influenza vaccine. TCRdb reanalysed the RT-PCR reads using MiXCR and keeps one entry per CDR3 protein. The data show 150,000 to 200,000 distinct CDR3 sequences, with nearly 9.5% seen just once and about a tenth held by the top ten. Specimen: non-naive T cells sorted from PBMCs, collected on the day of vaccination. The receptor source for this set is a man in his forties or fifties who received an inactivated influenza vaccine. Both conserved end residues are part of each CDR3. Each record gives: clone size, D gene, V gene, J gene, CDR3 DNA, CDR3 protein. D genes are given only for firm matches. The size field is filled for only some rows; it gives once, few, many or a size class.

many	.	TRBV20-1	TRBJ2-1	TGCAGTGCTAGAGGAGTGGGTTGGTCCTACAATGAGCAGTTCTTC	CSARGVGWSYNEQFF
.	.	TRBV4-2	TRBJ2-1	TGTGCCAGCAGCCAAGATGAGTACAATGAGCAGTTCTTC	CASSQDEYNEQFF
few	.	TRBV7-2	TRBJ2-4	TGTGCCAGCAGCCCCGGGCCGGTTGGGGCCAAAAACATTCAGTACTTC	CASSPGPVGAKNIQYF
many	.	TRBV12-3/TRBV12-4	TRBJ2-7	TGTGCCAGCAGTTCCTCCAGCTCCTACGAGCAGTACTTC	CASSSSSSYEQYF
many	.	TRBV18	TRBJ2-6	TGTGCCAGCTCACCAATCCCTGGGGCCAACGTCCTGACTTTC	CASSPIPGANVLTF
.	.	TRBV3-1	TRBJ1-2	TGTGCCAGCAGCCAAGTTGGCAGCCTCCTCGGCTATGGCTACACCTTC	CASSQVGSLLGYGYTF
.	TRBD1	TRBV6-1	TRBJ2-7	TGTGCCAGCAGTCGCGTAAGACAGGGGGCGGGGGAGCAGTACTTC	CASSRVRQGAGEQYF
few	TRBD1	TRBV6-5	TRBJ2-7	TGTGCCAGCAGTTCGACCTTGGGACAGGGGGGTTACTTC	CASSSTLGQGGYF
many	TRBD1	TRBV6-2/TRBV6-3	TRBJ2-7	TGTGCCAGCAGTTACTCGAACAGGGGCTTGTCCTACGAGCAGTACTTC	CASSYSNRGLSYEQYF
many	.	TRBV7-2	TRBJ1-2	TGTGCCAGCACGTGGACGCGACAGGAGGATGGCTACACCTTC	CASTWTRQEDGYTF
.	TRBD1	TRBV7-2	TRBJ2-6	TGTGCCAGCAGTGGGCAGGGGGCTTCCGGGGCCAACGTCCTGACTTTC	CASSGQGASGANVLTF
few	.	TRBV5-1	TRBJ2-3	TGCGCCAGCAGCTTGTATCCAGCCCTAAGGGTCACAGATACGCAGTATTTT	CASSLYPALRVTDTQYF
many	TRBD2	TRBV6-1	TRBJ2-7	TGTGCCAGCAGTGATGGGGGGGGGAGCTCCTACGAGCAGTACTTC	CASSDGGGSSYEQYF
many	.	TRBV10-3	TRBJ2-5	TGTGCCATCAGCGTTTCGGGGGCGGAGACCCAGTACTTC	CAISVSGAETQYF
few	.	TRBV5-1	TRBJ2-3	TGCGCCAGCAGCGCCCGGGGGGCCACAGATACGCAGTATTTT	CASSARGATDTQYF